The rows below give T cell receptor beta chains drawn from one sample of a study of cytomegalovirus exposure and HLA in healthy donors. Measured with immunoSEQ multiplex PCR; TCRdb has only the in-frame clones, and not every one. Of some 220,000 clones listed, 70% to 85% were seen once; the top ten hold 2.5% to 3%. The sequenced sample consisted of PBMCs. These receptors all come from a woman in her sixties or seventies in good health and CMV-seropositive. The CDR3 runs from the conserved cysteine through the conserved F or W. D genes are given only for firm matches. Clone size is stated in some rows and not others, as once, few, many or a class when expanded.

clone size,V gene,D gene,J gene,CDR3 protein,CDR3 DNA
NA,TRBV7-8,NA,TRBJ1-4,CASSLGRGWDEKLFF,TGTGCCAGCAGCCTAGGGAGAGGATGGGATGAAAAACTGTTTTTT
NA,TRBV27,TRBD1,TRBJ1-4,CASSSLYGTGGEKLFF,TGTGCCAGCAGTTCACTTTACGGGACAGGGGGTGAAAAACTGTTTTTT
NA,TRBV7-3,TRBD2,TRBJ2-3,CASSLRLAGAADTQYF,TGTGCCAGCAGCCTACGACTAGCGGGGGCCGCAGATACGCAGTATTTT
NA,TRBV7-6,TRBD1,TRBJ2-5,CASSPSPGQGAETQYF,TGTGCCAGCAGCCCTTCCCCGGGACAGGGGGCAGAGACCCAGTACTTC
NA,TRBV2,NA,TRBJ1-6,CATTSPSGSPLHF,TGTGCCACCACGTCACCGTCGGGGTCACCCCTCCACTTT
NA,TRBV9,TRBD1,TRBJ1-3,CASSPRDRFSGNTIYF,TGTGCCAGCAGCCCGAGGGACAGATTCTCTGGAAACACCATATATTTT
few,TRBV28,NA,TRBJ1-2,CASSLLTAANYGYTF,TGTGCCAGCAGTTTATTGACAGCTGCTAACTATGGCTACACCTTC
NA,TRBV7-9,NA,TRBJ2-1,CASTIAGAAQSYNEQFF,TGTGCCAGCACCATCGCTGGGGCGGCCCAGAGTTACAATGAGCAGTTCTTC
NA,TRBV18,NA,TRBJ1-1,CASSVRGTTRKAFF,TGTGCCAGTTCGGTCAGGGGCACGACTCGGAAAGCTTTCTTT
NA,TRBV18,TRBD1,TRBJ1-2,CASSPQEGGRSGYTF,TGTGCCAGCTCACCACAGGAAGGGGGCCGCAGTGGCTACACCTTC
NA,TRBV5-5,TRBD1,TRBJ1-2,CASSLGTGDLYGYTF,TGTGCCAGCAGCTTGGGGACAGGGGACCTCTATGGCTACACCTTC
few,TRBV7-2,NA,TRBJ2-1,CASSRTDNEQFF,TGTGCCAGCAGCCGGACAGACAATGAGCAGTTCTTC
NA,TRBV4-1,NA,TRBJ2-7,CASSQDPRTNTYEQYF,TGCGCCAGCAGCCAAGATCCCCGGACAAACACCTACGAGCAGTACTTC
NA,TRBV28,NA,TRBJ1-1,CASRDEGELYVAGPAEAFF,TGTGCCAGCAGAGATGAGGGCGAACTTTACGTTGCGGGGCCAGCTGAAGCTTTCTTT
once,TRBV6-6,NA,TRBJ1-1,CASSSPVGVNTEAFF,TGTGCCAGCAGTTCCCCGGTTGGAGTGAACACTGAAGCTTTCTTT
NA,TRBV25-1,TRBD2,TRBJ2-5,CASRGTSGGFVETQYF,TGTGCCAGCAGAGGGACTAGCGGGGGCTTCGTGGAGACCCAGTACTTC
NA,TRBV4-3,NA,TRBJ2-1,CASSQGRNNEQFF,TGCGCCAGCAGCCAAGGGCGGAACAATGAGCAGTTCTTC
NA,TRBV28,NA,TRBJ1-4,CASSLESRYEKLFF,TGTGCCAGCAGTTTGGAGTCCCGGTATGAAAAACTGTTTTTT
NA,TRBV15,TRBD1,TRBJ1-3,CATSRDRGSGNTIYF,TGTGCCACCAGCAGGGACAGGGGCTCTGGAAACACCATATATTTT
NA,TRBV6-1,TRBD1,TRBJ2-7,CASSETGGLTIEQYF,TGTGCCAGCAGTGAAACAGGGGGACTTACGATCGAGCAGTACTTC
NA,TRBV10-3,TRBD2,TRBJ2-1,CAISESVSGGRGVNEQFF,TGTGCCATCAGTGAGTCGGTTAGCGGGGGGCGCGGGGTCAATGAGCAGTTCTTC
NA,TRBV30,NA,TRBJ1-2,CAWSANRDVTF,TGTGCCTGGAGTGCCAACCGCGATGTCACCTTC
NA,TRBV7-2,TRBD2,TRBJ2-3,CASTSGGSTDTQYF,TGTGCCAGCACCAGCGGGGGAAGCACAGATACGCAGTATTTT
NA,TRBV7-2,NA,TRBJ2-7,CASSLASLREQYF,TGTGCCAGCAGCTTAGCCTCCCTCCGGGAGCAGTACTTC
NA,TRBV6-6,NA,TRBJ2-1,CASSSKAGHSYNEQFF,TGTGCCAGCAGTTCCAAAGCGGGCCACTCCTACAATGAGCAGTTCTTC
NA,TRBV18,NA,TRBJ1-1,CASSPPSRTGDTEAFF,TGTGCCAGCTCACCACCGTCGAGGACGGGGGACACTGAAGCTTTCTTT
NA,TRBV2,NA,TRBJ2-5,CASTPQETQYF,TGTGCCAGCACCCCGCAAGAGACCCAGTACTTC
NA,TRBV19,NA,TRBJ2-5,CASSMGLGSGETQYF,TGTGCCAGTAGTATGGGTTTGGGTTCGGGAGAGACCCAGTACTTC
NA,TRBV5-1,NA,TRBJ2-7,CASSLAGGQREQYF,TGCGCCAGCAGCTTAGCAGGAGGGCAGCGCGAGCAGTACTTC
NA,TRBV6-5,NA,TRBJ1-6,CASSYSQGLGSPLHF,TGTGCCAGCAGTTACTCTCAGGGGCTGGGTTCACCCCTCCACTTT
NA,TRBV6-5,TRBD1,TRBJ2-7,CASSKGAQLREQYF,TGTGCCAGCAGTAAGGGGGCCCAGTTAAGAGAGCAGTACTTC
NA,TRBV6-1,TRBD1,TRBJ2-3,CASSEADHQGASQYF,TGTGCCAGCAGTGAAGCGGATCATCAGGGGGCATCGCAGTATTTT
NA,TRBV10-3,TRBD1,TRBJ1-1,CAMDRGLGTEAFF,TGTGCCATGGACAGGGGGCTGGGGACTGAAGCTTTCTTT
NA,TRBV19,NA,TRBJ1-6,CASTSQGLDNSPLHF,TGTGCCAGTACCTCACAGGGCCTCGATAATTCACCCCTCCACTTT
once,TRBV6-6,NA,TRBJ2-5,CASTSRQQETQYF,TGTGCCAGCACCAGCCGACAGCAAGAGACCCAGTACTTC
once,TRBV10-3,NA,TRBJ1-2,CAISGAGTSGYGYTF,TGTGCCATCAGTGGGGCCGGGACATCGGGTTATGGCTACACCTTC
NA,TRBV7-9,TRBD1,TRBJ2-5,CASSKGTAQETQYF,TGTGCCAGCAGCAAAGGGACAGCTCAAGAGACCCAGTACTTC
NA,TRBV7-2,TRBD2,TRBJ2-7,CASSPIPAGGRYEQYF,TGTGCCAGCAGCCCTATCCCCGCGGGAGGTCGGTACGAGCAGTACTTC
NA,TRBV4-1,NA,TRBJ2-1,CASSQGQGGRGYNEQFF,TGCGCCAGCAGCCAAGGTCAGGGGGGCAGGGGGTACAATGAGCAGTTCTTC
few,TRBV6-5,NA,TRBJ1-2,CASSYSAGANYGYTF,TGTGCCAGCAGTTACTCGGCAGGGGCTAACTATGGCTACACCTTC
NA,TRBV2,NA,TRBJ1-1,CASSVLDSDTEAFF,TGTGCCAGCAGTGTTCTTGATAGCGACACTGAAGCTTTCTTT